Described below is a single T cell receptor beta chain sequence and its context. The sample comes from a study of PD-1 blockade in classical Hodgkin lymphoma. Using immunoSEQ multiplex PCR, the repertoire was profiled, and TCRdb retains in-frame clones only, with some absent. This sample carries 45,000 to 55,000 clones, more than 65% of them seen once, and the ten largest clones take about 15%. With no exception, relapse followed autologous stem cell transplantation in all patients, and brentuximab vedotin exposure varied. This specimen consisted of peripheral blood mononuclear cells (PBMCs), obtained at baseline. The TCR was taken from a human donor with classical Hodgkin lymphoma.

The CDR3 nucleotides read TGTGCCAGCTCAACCGATGAGCAGTTCTTC. Translated: CASSTDEQFF. The chain joins TRBV6-1 to TRBJ2-1; D is unclear. CDR3 size: 10 residues. V was clipped by 8 bases and J by 8 bases, with 7 bases between them. Germline CDR1 and CDR2: MNHNS and SASEGT.